This T cell receptor (beta chain) was identified in a study of technical replicates of blood from several donors. Germline V gives CDR1 SNHLY, CDR2 FYNNEI. V shed 4 bases and J 1 base; nucleotides not matched to a gene: 1. The CDR3 loop spans 14 amino acids. Sequencing was performed with immunoSEQ multiplex PCR; in TCRdb, only in-frame clones are kept and a portion is missing. The sample carries tens of thousands of clones, roughly 90% recorded once. The clonotype originates from a human donor in good health. V and J are TRBV2 and TRBJ2-7; the match to TRBD2 covers 10 bases. The specimen sequenced was T cells isolated from PBMCs. CDR3 protein: CASSVTSGSYEQYF. As DNA, the CDR3 is TGTGCCAGCAGTGTGACTAGCGGGTCCTACGAGCAGTACTTC.